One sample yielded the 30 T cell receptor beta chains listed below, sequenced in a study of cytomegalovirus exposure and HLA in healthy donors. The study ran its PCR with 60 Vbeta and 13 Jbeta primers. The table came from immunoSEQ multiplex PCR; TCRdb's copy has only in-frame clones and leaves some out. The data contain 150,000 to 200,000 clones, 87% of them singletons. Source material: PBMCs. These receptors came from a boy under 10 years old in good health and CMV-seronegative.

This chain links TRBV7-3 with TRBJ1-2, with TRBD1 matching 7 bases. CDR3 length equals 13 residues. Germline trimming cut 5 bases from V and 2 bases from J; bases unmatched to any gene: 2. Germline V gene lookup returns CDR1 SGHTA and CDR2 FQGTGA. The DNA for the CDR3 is TGTGCCAGCAGCATGGGACAGAACTATGGCTACACCTTC. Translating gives CASSMGQNYGYTF.

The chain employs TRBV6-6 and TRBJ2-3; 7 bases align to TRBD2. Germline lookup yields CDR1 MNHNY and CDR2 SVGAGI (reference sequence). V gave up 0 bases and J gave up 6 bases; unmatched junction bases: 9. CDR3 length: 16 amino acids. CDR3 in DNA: TGTGCCAGCAGTTACTCTCTAAGCGGGATCCCGGATACGCAGTATTTT. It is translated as CASSYSLSGIPDTQYF.

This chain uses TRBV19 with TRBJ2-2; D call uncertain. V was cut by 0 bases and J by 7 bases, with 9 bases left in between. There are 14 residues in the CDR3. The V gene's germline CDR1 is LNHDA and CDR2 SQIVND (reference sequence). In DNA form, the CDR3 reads TGTGCCAGTAGTATAGATCTAGAGGACGGGGAGCTGTTTTTT. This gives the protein CASSIDLEDGELFF. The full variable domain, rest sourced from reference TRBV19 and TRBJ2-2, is DGGITQSPKYLFRKEGQNVTLSCEQNLNHDAMYWYRQDPGQGLRLIYYSQIVNDFQKGDIAEGYSVSREKKESFPLTVTSAQKNPTAFYLCASSIDLEDGELFFGEGSRLTVL.

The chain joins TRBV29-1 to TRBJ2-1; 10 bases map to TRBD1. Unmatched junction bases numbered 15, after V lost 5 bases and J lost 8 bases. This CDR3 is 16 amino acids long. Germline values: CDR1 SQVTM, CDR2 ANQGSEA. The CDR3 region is CSVRGRDRGITDEQFF. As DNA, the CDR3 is TGCAGCGTTCGCGGCCGGGACAGGGGTATTACAGATGAGCAGTTCTTC.

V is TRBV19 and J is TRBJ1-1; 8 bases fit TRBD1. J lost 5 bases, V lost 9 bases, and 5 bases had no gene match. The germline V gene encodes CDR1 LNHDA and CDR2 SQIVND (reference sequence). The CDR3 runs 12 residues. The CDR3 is CASSRGQTEAFF. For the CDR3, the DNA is TGTGCCAGCAGCAGGGGGCAAACTGAAGCTTTCTTT.

The CDR3 sequence: CASSARQANTEAFF. The DNA of the CDR3 is TGTGCCAGCAGTGCCAGACAGGCGAACACTGAAGCTTTCTTT. The chain joins TRBV6-1 to TRBJ1-1; D is perhaps TRBD1 (6 bases). The CDR3 contains 14 residues. The V end lost 4 bases, the J end lost 1 base, and 10 bases lay between the germline ends. Germline V CDR1 and CDR2: MNHNS, SASEGT.

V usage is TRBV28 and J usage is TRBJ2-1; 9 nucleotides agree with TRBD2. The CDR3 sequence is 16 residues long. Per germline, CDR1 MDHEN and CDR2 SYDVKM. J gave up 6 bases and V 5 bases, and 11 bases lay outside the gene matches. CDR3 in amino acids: CASSEPSGKDRNEQFF. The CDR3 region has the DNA TGTGCCAGCAGTGAGCCTAGCGGGAAAGACCGCAATGAGCAGTTCTTC.

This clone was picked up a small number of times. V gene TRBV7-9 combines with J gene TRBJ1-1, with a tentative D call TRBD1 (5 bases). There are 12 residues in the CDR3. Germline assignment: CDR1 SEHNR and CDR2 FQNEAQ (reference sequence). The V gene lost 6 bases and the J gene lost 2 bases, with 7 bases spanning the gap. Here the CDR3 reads CASRQGNTEAFF. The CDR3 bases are TGTGCCAGCAGGCAGGGAAACACTGAAGCTTTCTTT.

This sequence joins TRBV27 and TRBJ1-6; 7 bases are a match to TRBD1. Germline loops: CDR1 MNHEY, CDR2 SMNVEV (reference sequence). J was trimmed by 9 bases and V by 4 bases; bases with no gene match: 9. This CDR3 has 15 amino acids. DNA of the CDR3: TGTGCCAGCAGTTCTTTGAAGGCAGGGGGTTCACCCCTCCACTTT. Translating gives CASSSLKAGGSPLHF.

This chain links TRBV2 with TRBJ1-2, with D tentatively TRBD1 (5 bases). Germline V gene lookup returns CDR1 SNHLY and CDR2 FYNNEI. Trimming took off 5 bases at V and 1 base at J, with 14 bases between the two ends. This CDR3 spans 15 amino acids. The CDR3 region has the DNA TGTGCCAGCAGTCGACAGCATCCGAATAACTATGGCTACACCTTC. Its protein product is CASSRQHPNNYGYTF.

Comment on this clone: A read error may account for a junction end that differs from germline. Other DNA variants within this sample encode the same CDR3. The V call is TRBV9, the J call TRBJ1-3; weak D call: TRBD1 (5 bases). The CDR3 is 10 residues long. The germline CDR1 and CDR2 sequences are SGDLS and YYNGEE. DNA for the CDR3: TGTGCCAGCGGGGGGAACACCATATACTTT. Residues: CASGGNTIYF.

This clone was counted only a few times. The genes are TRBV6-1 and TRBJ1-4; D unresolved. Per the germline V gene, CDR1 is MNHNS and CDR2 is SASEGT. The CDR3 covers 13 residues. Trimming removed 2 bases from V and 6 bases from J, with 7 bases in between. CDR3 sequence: CASSERGYEKLFF. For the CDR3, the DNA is TGTGCCAGCAGTGAAAGAGGCTATGAAAAACTGTTTTTT.

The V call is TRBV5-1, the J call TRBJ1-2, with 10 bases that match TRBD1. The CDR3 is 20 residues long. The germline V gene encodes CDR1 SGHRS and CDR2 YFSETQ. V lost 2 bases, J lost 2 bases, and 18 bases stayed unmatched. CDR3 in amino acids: CASSFLPEGQGGPVNYGYTF. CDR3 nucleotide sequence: TGCGCCAGCAGCTTTTTGCCTGAAGGACAGGGGGGTCCGGTAAACTATGGCTACACCTTC.

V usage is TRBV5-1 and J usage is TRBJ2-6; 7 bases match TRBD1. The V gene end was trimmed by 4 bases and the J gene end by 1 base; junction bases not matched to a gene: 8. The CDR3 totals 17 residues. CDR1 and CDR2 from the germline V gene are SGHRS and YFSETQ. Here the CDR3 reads CASSSKPTGSGANVLTF. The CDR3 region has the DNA TGCGCCAGCAGCAGCAAGCCGACAGGGTCTGGGGCCAACGTCCTGACTTTC.

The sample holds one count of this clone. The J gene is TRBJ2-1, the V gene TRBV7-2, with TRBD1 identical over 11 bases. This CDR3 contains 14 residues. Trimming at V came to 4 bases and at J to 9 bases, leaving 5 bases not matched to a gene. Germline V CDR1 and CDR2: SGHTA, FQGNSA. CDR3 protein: CASSSGGQGAEQFF. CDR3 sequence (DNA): TGTGCCAGCAGCTCTGGTGGACAGGGGGCTGAGCAGTTCTTC.

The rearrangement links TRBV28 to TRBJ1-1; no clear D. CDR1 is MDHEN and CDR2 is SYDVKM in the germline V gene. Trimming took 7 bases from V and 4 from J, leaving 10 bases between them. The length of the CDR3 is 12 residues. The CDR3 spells CASTTRGTEAFF. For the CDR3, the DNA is TGTGCCAGCACCACACGGGGCACTGAAGCTTTCTTT.

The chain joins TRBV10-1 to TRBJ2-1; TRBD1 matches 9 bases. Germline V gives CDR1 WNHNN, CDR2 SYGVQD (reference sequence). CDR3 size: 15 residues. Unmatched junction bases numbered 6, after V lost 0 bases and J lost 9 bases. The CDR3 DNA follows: TGCGCCAGCAGTGAGTCCAGGGACAGGGAAGGTGAGCAGTTCTTC. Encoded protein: CASSESRDREGEQFF.

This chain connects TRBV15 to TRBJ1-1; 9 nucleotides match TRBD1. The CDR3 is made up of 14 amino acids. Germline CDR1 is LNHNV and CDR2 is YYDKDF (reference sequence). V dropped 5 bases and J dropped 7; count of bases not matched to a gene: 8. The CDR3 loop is CATSRRDRDNEAFF. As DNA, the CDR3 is TGTGCCACCAGCCGCCGGGACAGGGATAATGAAGCTTTCTTT.

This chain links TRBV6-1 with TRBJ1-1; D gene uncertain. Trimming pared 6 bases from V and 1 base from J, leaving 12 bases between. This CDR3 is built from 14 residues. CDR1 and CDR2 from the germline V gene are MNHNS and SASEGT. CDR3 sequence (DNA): TGTGCCAGCAGCTACCTAGGATCGAACACTGAAGCTTTCTTT. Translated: CASSYLGSNTEAFF.

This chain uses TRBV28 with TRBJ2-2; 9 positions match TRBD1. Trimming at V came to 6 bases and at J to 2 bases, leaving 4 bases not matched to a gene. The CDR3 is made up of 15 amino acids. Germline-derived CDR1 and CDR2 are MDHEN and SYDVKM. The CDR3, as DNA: TGTGCCAGCAGACAGGGGGCGTTAAACACCGGGGAGCTGTTTTTT. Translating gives CASRQGALNTGELFF.

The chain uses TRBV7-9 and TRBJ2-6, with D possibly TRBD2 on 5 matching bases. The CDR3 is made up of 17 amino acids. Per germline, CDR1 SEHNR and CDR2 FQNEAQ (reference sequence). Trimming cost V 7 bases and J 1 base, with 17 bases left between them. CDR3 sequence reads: CASTPPGIGSGANVLTF. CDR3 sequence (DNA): TGTGCCAGCACTCCCCCCGGGATAGGGTCTGGGGCCAACGTCCTGACTTTC. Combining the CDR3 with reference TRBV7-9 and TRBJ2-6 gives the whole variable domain DTGVSQNPRHKITKRGQNVTFRCDPISEHNRLYWYRQTLGQGPEFLTYFQNEAQLEKSRLLSDRFSAERPKGSFSTLEIQRTEQGDSAMYLCASTPPGIGSGANVLTFGAGSRLTVL.

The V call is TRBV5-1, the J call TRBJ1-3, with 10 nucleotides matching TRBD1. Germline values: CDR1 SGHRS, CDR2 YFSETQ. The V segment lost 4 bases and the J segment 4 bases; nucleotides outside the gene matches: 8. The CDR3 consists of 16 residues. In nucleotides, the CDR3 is TGCGCCAGCAGCCTGACAGGGGGCGCTTACGGAAACACCATATATTTT. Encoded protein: CASSLTGGAYGNTIYF.

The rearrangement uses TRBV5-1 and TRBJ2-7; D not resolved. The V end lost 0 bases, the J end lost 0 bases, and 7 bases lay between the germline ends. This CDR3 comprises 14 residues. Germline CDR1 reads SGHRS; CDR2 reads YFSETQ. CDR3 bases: TGCGCCAGCAGCTTGGCGTCTGTCTCCTACGAGCAGTACTTC. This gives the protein CASSLASVSYEQYF. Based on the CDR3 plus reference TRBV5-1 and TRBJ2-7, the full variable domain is KAGVTQTPRYLIKTRGQQVTLSCSPISGHRSVSWYQQTPGQGLQFLFEYFSETQRNKGNFPGRFSGRQFSNSRSEMNVSTLELGDSALYLCASSLASVSYEQYFGPGTRLTVT.

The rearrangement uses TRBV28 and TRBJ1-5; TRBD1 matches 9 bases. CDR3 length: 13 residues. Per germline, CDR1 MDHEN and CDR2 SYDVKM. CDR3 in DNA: TGTCTGTGGGACAGGGTGGTTAATCAGCCCCAGCATTTT. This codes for CLWDRVVNQPQHF.

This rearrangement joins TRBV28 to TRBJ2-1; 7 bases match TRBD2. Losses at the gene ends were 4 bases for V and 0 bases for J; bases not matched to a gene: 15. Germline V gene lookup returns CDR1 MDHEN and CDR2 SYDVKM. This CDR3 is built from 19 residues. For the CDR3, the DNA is TGTGCCAGCAGTTCCCGAGTGGGCTTAGCGGGCCACTCCTACAATGAGCAGTTCTTC. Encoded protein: CASSSRVGLAGHSYNEQFF.

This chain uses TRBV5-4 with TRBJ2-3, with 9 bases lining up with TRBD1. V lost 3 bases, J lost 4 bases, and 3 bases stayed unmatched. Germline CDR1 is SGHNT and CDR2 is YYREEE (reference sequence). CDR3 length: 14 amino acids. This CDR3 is CASSWDRDADTQYF. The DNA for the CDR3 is TGTGCCAGCAGCTGGGACAGGGATGCAGATACGCAGTATTTT.

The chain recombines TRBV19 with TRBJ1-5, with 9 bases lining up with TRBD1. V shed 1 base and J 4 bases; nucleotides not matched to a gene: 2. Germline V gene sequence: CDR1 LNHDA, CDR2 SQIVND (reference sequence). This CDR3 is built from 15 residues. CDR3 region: CASSIGDRANQPQHF. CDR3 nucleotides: TGTGCCAGTAGTATAGGGGACAGGGCAAATCAGCCCCAGCATTTT.

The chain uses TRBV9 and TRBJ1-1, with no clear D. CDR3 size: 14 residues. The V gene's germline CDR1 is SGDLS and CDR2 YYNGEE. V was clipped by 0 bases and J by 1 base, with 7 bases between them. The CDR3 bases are TGTGCCAGCAGCGTAGACGGTACGAACACTGAAGCTTTCTTT. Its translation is CASSVDGTNTEAFF.

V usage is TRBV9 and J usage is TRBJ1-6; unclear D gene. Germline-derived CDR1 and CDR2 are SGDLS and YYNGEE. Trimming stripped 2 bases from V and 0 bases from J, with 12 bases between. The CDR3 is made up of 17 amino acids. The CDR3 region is CASSVTTGSSYNSPLHF. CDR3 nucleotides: TGTGCCAGCAGCGTTACCACCGGGAGCTCCTATAATTCACCCCTCCACTTT.

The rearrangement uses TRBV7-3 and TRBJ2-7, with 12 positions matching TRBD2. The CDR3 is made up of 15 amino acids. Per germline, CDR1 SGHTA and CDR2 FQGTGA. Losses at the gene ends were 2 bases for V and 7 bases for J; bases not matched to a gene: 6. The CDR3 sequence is CASSLLAGGFREQYF. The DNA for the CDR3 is TGTGCCAGCAGCTTACTAGCGGGAGGGTTCAGGGAGCAGTACTTC.